This entry lists 23 T cell receptor beta chains sequenced from one sample in a study of CD4 T cells in relation to SARS-CoV-2 and coronaviruses. Assay: immunoSEQ multiplex PCR; the TCRdb copy retains only in-frame clones and omits some. The repertoire consists of 40,000 or so clones, with around 85% occurring once and the leading ten covering around 3.3%. The sequencing sample was made of memory CD4+ T cells from PBMCs. The source is an adult with COVID-19.

This rearrangement joins TRBV7-2 to TRBJ2-5, with no clear D. Trimming shortened V by 3 bases and J by 5 bases, and 4 bases separated the two germline ends. This CDR3 is built from 11 residues. Per the germline V gene, CDR1 is SGHTA and CDR2 is FQGNSA. The CDR3 nucleotides are TGTGCCAGCAGCTTCTCGGAGACCCAGTACTTC. Protein sequence: CASSFSETQYF.

The chain is built from TRBV5-4 and TRBJ2-2; TRBD2 aligns across 7 bases. Losses at the gene ends were 0 bases for V and 5 bases for J; bases not matched to a gene: 4. The CDR3 covers 15 residues. Germline assignment: CDR1 SGHNT and CDR2 YYREEE (reference sequence). The CDR3 spells CASSLGGSSTGELFF. The DNA for the CDR3 is TGTGCCAGCAGCTTGGGCGGGAGTAGTACCGGGGAGCTGTTTTTT.

The chain uses TRBV7-9 and TRBJ2-1, with 10 bases that match TRBD2. Germline trimming cut 5 bases from V and 2 bases from J; bases unmatched to any gene: 6. Germline V lookup: CDR1 SEHNR, CDR2 FQNEAQ (reference sequence). The CDR3 covers 16 residues. CDR3 loop: CASSPGSGRAYNEQFF. CDR3 nucleotides: TGTGCCAGCAGCCCCGGGAGCGGGAGGGCCTACAATGAGCAGTTCTTC.

V and J are TRBV5-6 and TRBJ2-2; D is undetermined. V was pared by 4 bases and J by 7 bases, with 11 bases between. Per the germline V gene, CDR1 is SGHDT and CDR2 is YYEEEE. This CDR3 region has 13 residues. CDR3 DNA sequence: TGTGCCAGCAGCCTTAGAGTAGTCGGGGAGCTGTTTTTT. Translated: CASSLRVVGELFF.

V and J are TRBV20-1 and TRBJ2-1, with TRBD2 as a possible D gene (6 bases). The germline V gene has CDR1 DFQATT and CDR2 SNEGSKA (reference sequence). Trimming pared 3 bases from V and 6 bases from J, leaving 9 bases between. This CDR3 spans 12 amino acids. The CDR3 loop reads CSASSSANEQFF. CDR3 nucleotide sequence: TGCAGTGCTAGTTCTAGCGCCAATGAGCAGTTCTTC.

Concerning this clone itself: The missing conserved phenylalanine or tryptophan at the end of this CDR3 makes a read error likely. No DNA is shown, since the ends of the CDR3 on it are uncertain; the CDR3 is the one TCRdb lists. The chain recombines TRBV27 with TRBJ2-3; the D segment call TRBD2 is taken from the table without a DNA check. Germline V CDR1 and CDR2: MNHEY, SMNVEV (reference sequence). The CDR3 spans 13 amino acids, including both terminal residues. CDR3 sequence: CASRGEGKRGILY.

V is TRBV7-3 and J is TRBJ2-7; the D gene is possibly TRBD1 (5 bases). V was clipped by 0 bases and J by 7 bases, with 13 bases between them. The CDR3 loop spans 14 amino acids. The V gene's germline CDR1 is SGHTA and CDR2 FQGTGA. Here the CDR3 reads CASSLTLAQGEQYF. In nucleotides, the CDR3 is TGTGCCAGCAGCTTAACGTTGGCGCAGGGAGAGCAGTACTTC.

The gene calls are TRBV6-2 or TRBV6-3 and TRBJ1-5; D unresolved. This CDR3 has 15 amino acids. Per germline, CDR1 MNHEY and CDR2 SVGEGT. Trimming removed 2 bases at V and 4 bases at J, with 12 bases between. As DNA, the CDR3 is TGTGCCAGCAGTTACGGCAGGCTGACTAATCAGCCCCAGCATTTT. Its protein is CASSYGRLTNQPQHF.

J is TRBJ1-3 and V is TRBV3-1 (or the pseudogene TRBV3-2); tentatively, D is TRBD1 (6 bases). The CDR3 covers 15 residues. From germline, CDR1 is LGHDT and CDR2 YNNKEL (reference sequence). Trimming cost V 6 bases and J 4 bases, with 16 bases left between them. CDR3 protein: CASSALGGSGNTIYF. The DNA of the CDR3 is TGTGCCAGCAGTGCCCTCGGGGGCTCCGGAAACACCATATATTTT.

The J gene is TRBJ1-5, the V gene TRBV28; D remains ambiguous. This CDR3 is built from 14 residues. Germline V gives CDR1 MDHEN, CDR2 SYDVKM. The V and J ends lost 7 bases and 6 bases respectively, with 16 bases between them. CDR3: CASTRWPGSQPQHF. The DNA of the CDR3 is TGTGCCAGCACCCGATGGCCGGGGAGTCAGCCCCAGCATTTT.

This sequence joins TRBV18 and TRBJ2-1; a possible D gene is TRBD1 (6 bases). Germline CDR1 KGHSH, CDR2 LQKENI. The CDR3 covers 14 residues. V dropped 0 bases and J dropped 4 bases, with 7 bases sitting between them. CDR3 in amino acids: CASSPPQGYNEQFF. The CDR3 coding sequence is TGTGCCAGCTCACCACCGCAGGGGTACAATGAGCAGTTCTTC.

This chain uses TRBV7-9 with TRBJ2-1; TRBD2 aligns across 12 bases. This CDR3 spans 20 amino acids. Per the germline V gene, CDR1 is SEHNR and CDR2 is FQNEAQ (reference sequence). J was trimmed by 0 bases and V by 5 bases; bases with no gene match: 14. The CDR3 loop is CASSSYRRGLAGNSYNEQFF. CDR3 DNA: TGTGCCAGCAGCAGTTATAGACGTGGACTAGCGGGGAACTCCTACAATGAGCAGTTCTTC.

The genes are TRBV5-5 and TRBJ2-5; TRBD2 aligns across 13 bases. The CDR3 totals 16 residues. Germline-derived CDR1 and CDR2 are SGHKS and YYEKEE (reference sequence). Trimming took 4 bases from V and 4 from J; bases not matched to a gene: 7. CDR3 in DNA: TGTGCCAGCAGCCGCCCGACTAGCGGGAGGTTAGAGACCCAGTACTTC. Translation gives CASSRPTSGRLETQYF.

The gene calls are TRBV28 and TRBJ2-1; 8 bases are shared with TRBD2. Per the germline V gene, CDR1 is MDHEN and CDR2 is SYDVKM. This CDR3 has 18 amino acids. V was clipped by 6 bases and J by 5 bases; unmatched bases: 18. The CDR3 DNA sequence: TGTGCCAGCAGACGACCAGCGGGAGACTCAGTTAATGACAATGAGCAGTTCTTC. As protein: CASRRPAGDSVNDNEQFF.

This chain joins TRBV7-2 and TRBJ2-5; 9 positions match TRBD2. CDR3 length: 14 amino acids. Germline-derived CDR1 and CDR2 are SGHTA and FQGNSA. After removal of 4 bases from V and 5 bases from J, the junction contained 5 bases not matched to a gene. The DNA for the CDR3 is TGTGCCAGCAGCTCCCGGACTAGCGACGAGACCCAGTACTTC. This codes for CASSSRTSDETQYF.

The table lists this clone with a count of one. The chain has TRBV28 and TRBJ2-4; D assignment may be TRBD1 or TRBD2 (6 bases each). This CDR3 spans 16 amino acids. Trimming took off 1 base at V and 3 bases at J, with 13 bases between the two ends. Per germline, CDR1 MDHEN and CDR2 SYDVKM. CDR3 coding DNA: TGTGCCAGCAGTTTATCCGACAGGAGGGTCAAAAACATTCAGTACTTC. This gives the protein CASSLSDRRVKNIQYF.

This clone was seen just once. In DNA form, the CDR3 reads TGTGCCAGCAGGGGACTACAGGGTACGTCCTACAATGAGCAGTTCTTC. Its translation is CASRGLQGTSYNEQFF. V is TRBV7-9 and J is TRBJ2-1, with D possibly being TRBD2 (7 bases). The CDR3 is 16 residues long. Trimming left V 6 bases short and J 1 base short, with 16 bases between. Germline V gene sequence: CDR1 SEHNR, CDR2 FQNEAQ (reference sequence). The full variable domain, in which reference TRBV7-9 and TRBJ2-1 provide the parts outside the CDR3, is DTGVSQNPRHKITKRGQNVTFRCDPISEHNRLYWYRQTLGQGPEFLTYFQNEAQLEKSRLLSDRFSAERPKGSFSTLEIQRTEQGDSAMYLCASRGLQGTSYNEQFFGPGTRLTVL.

This chain uses TRBV28 with TRBJ1-1; D is perhaps TRBD1 (5 bases). Trimming cost V 3 bases and J 9 bases, with 23 bases left between them. The CDR3 totals 16 residues. Per germline, CDR1 MDHEN and CDR2 SYDVKM. CDR3 nucleotide sequence: TGTGCCAGCAGTTTTTCGGGGTGGCAGGGTAGCGATAAAGCTTTCTTT. The encoded protein is CASSFSGWQGSDKAFF.

The rearrangement links TRBV2 to TRBJ2-2; D is undetermined. Between the trimmed V and J ends, which lost 5 bases and 1 base, there was a span of 5 bases. Germline V gene lookup returns CDR1 SNHLY and CDR2 FYNNEI. The CDR3 contains 13 residues. CDR3 sequence reads: CASSKENTGELFF. Written as DNA, the CDR3 is TGTGCCAGCAGTAAGGAGAACACCGGGGAGCTGTTTTTT.

The chain recombines TRBV7-3 with TRBJ2-2; 9 bases are shared with TRBD2. Germline V CDR1 and CDR2: SGHTA, FQGTGA. V lost 5 bases, J lost 4 bases, and 11 bases stayed unmatched. The CDR3 consists of 17 residues. CDR3 sequence (DNA): TGTGCCAGCAGCCCAACTTCTAGCGGGATCCTCACCGGGGAGCTGTTTTTT. This sequence encodes CASSPTSSGILTGELFF.

The CDR3 coding sequence is TGTGCCAGCAGCTCACTCACCGGGGGACAATTTGGGACCCAGTACTTC. It is translated as CASSSLTGGQFGTQYF. This rearrangement joins TRBV5-4 to TRBJ2-5; the D gene could be TRBD1 or TRBD2 (6 bases each). V was clipped by 3 bases and J by 7 bases, with 22 bases between them. There are 16 residues in the CDR3. From germline, CDR1 is SGHNT and CDR2 YYREEE (reference sequence).

The rearrangement uses TRBV5-6 and TRBJ1-2; D ambiguous. The CDR3 has 14 amino acids. V was trimmed by 2 bases and J by 5 bases, leaving 13 bases between them. From germline, CDR1 is SGHDT and CDR2 YYEEEE. Written as DNA, the CDR3 is TGTGCCAGCAGCTTCCAAGGCACATTTTATGGCTACACCTTC. Amino acids: CASSFQGTFYGYTF.

This clone was detected once. This sequence joins TRBV4-1 and TRBJ2-2, with D unclear. This CDR3 spans 15 amino acids. V lost 0 bases, J lost 7 bases, and 12 bases lay in between. Germline V gives CDR1 MGHRA, CDR2 YSYEKL. The CDR3, as DNA: TGCGCCAGCAGCCAAGACGGAGTCCCGGGCGGGGAGCTGTTTTTT. This translates into CASSQDGVPGGELFF.